This TCR beta chain was documented in a study of breast tumors, draining lymph nodes, adjacent tissues. The CDR3 has 12 amino acids. From germline, CDR1 is MNHEY and CDR2 SVGAGI. V was pared by 6 bases and J by 6 bases, with 10 bases between. This clonotype occurred many times. Axillary draining lymph nodes of breast cancer patients supplied the node samples. MiXCR, applied by TCRdb to the multiplex PCR reads, yields one record per CDR3 protein. The sample gives fewer than 200,000 distinct CDR3 sequences, 33% of which show up once; roughly 3.8% is in the top ten. The genes are TRBV6-5 and TRBJ2-3, with a possible D match to TRBD1 (5 bases). This clonotype was sampled from a female donor with breast cancer. Some clones in this sample may be carry-over from other donors' samples. Sequencing used axillary lymph node tissue. CDR3 DNA: TGTGCCAGCAGCCAGGGTGCGGATACGCAGTATTTT. This sequence encodes CASSQGADTQYF.